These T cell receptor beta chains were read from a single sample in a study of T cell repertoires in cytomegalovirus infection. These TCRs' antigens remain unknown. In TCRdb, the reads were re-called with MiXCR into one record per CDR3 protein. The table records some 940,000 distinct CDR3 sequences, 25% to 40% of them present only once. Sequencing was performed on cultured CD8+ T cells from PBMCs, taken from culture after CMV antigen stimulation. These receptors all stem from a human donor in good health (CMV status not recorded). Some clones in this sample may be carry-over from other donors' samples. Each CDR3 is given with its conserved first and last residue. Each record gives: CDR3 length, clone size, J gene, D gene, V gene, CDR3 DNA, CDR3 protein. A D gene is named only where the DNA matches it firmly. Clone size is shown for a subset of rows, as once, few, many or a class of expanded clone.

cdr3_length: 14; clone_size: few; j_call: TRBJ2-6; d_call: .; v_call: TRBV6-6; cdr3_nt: TGTGCCAGCAGTTCCAATCCTGGGGCCAACGTCCTGACTTTC; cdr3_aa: CASSSNPGANVLTF
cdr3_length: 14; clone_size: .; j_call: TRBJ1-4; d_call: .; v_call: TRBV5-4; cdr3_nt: TGTGCCAGCAGCTCGTCAACAACTAATGAAAAACTGTTTTTT; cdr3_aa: CASSSSTTNEKLFF
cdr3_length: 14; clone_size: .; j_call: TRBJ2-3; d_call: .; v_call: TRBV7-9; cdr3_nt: TGTGCCATCCCCTCATCCAGGCAACCCGGGTTGGCGTATTTT; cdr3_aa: CAIPSSRQPGLAYF
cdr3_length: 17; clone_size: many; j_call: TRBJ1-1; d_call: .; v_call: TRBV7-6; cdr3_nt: TGTGCCAGCAGCTCGCAACAGGGTCTTGTTATTAACACTGAAGCTTTCTTT; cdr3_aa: CASSSQQGLVINTEAFF
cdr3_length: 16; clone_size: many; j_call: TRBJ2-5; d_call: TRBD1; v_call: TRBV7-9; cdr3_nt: TGTGCCAGCAGCCGCCGACAGGGAATTGGTGAAGAGACCCAGTACTTC; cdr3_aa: CASSRRQGIGEETQYF
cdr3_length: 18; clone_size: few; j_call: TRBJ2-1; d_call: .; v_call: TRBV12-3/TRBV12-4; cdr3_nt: TGTGCCAGCAGTTTCGATCTTACCAGTAGCCGCTCCTACAATGAGCAGTTCTTC; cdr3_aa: CASSFDLTSSRSYNEQFF
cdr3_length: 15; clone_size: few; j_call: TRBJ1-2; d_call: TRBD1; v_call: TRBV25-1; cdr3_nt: TGTGCCAGCAAGGGACAGGGGGCCGGGCCTAGTGGCTACACCTTC; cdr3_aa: CASKGQGAGPSGYTF
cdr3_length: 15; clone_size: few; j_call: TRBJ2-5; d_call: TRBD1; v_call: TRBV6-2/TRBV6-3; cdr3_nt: TGTGCCAGCAGCGAATACCAGGGGGCCGGAGAGACCCAGTACTTC; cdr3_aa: CASSEYQGAGETQYF
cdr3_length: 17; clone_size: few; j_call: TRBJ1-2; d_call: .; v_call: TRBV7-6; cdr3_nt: TGTGCCAGCAGCGTAACCCGGGGTGGACAGAAGAACTATGGCTACACCTTC; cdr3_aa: CASSVTRGGQKNYGYTF
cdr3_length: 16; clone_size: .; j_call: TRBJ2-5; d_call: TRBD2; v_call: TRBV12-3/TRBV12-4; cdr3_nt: TGTGCCAGCAGTCCGCGGGGAGCGGGGGGGCGCGAGACCCAGTACTTC; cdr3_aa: CASSPRGAGGRETQYF
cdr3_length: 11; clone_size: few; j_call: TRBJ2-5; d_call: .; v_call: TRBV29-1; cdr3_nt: TGCAGCGTCCCTTCTTGGGAGACCCAGTACTTC; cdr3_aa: CSVPSWETQYF
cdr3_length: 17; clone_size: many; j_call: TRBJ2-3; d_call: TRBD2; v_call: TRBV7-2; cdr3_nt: TGTGCCAGCAGCTTGACTCTAGCGGGGGGGCGCACAGATACGCAGTATTTT; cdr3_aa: CASSLTLAGGRTDTQYF
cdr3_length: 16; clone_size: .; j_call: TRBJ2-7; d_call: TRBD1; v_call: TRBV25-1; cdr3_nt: TGTGCCAGCAGTGAATGGGAAGGAACAGGGGTCGACGAGCAGTACTTC; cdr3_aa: CASSEWEGTGVDEQYF
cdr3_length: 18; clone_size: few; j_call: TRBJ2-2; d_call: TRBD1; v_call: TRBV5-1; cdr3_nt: TGCGCCAGCAGCTCCCAACTCACTGGGACAGAGGAGACCGGGGAGCTGTTTTTT; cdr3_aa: CASSSQLTGTEETGELFF
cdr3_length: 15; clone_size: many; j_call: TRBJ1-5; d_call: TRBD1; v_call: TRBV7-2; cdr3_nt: TGTGCCAGCAGCTTAGAGCGGACAGGGGTACAGCCCCAGCATTTT; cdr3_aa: CASSLERTGVQPQHF
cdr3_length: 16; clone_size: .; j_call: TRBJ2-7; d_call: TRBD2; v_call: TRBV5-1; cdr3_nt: TGCGCCAGCAGCTTGGTATCTAGCGGGGGCCCATCCGAGCAGTACTTC; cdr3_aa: CASSLVSSGGPSEQYF
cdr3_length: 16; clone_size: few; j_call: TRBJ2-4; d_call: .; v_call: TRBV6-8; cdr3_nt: TGTGCCAGCAGTTACTCCCACACGATCCCTGGGGGCATTCAGTACTTC; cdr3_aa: CASSYSHTIPGGIQYF
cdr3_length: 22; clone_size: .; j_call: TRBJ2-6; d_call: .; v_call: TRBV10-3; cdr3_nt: TGTGCCATCAGTGAGTATCGTCAGACCCCAAGAGGAGAGTTAACTGGGGCCAACGTCCTGACTTTC; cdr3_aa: CAISEYRQTPRGELTGANVLTF
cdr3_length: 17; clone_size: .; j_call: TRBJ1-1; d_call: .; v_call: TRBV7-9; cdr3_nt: TGTGCCAGCAGCCCGGATCGGTCCACAGGGTTTGGCGCTGAAGCTTTCTTT; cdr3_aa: CASSPDRSTGFGAEAFF
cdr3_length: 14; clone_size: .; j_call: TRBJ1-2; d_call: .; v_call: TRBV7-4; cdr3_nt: TGTGCCAGCAGCTCTAGACAGGCTATCTATGGCTACACCTTC; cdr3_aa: CASSSRQAIYGYTF
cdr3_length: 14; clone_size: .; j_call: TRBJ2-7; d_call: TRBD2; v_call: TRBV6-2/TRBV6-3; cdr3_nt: TGTGCCAGCAGTTACACGGGACTAGCGAGGGAGCAGTACTTC; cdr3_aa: CASSYTGLAREQYF
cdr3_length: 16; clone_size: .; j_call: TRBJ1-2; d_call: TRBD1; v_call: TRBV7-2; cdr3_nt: TGTGCCAGCAGTTCGCCTCGGGACAGTGTCCTAGGAAGCTACACCTTC; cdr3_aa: CASSSPRDSVLGSYTF
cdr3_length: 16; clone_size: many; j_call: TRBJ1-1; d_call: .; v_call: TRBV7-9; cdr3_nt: TGTGCCAGCAGCTCCCAGGTGGACCATCGGGACACTGAAGCTTTCTTT; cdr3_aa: CASSSQVDHRDTEAFF
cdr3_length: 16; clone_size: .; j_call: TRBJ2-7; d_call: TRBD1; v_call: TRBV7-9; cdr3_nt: TGTGCCAGCAGCTTTTCCTCACTCCGGGACAGGTACGAGCAGTACTTC; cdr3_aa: CASSFSSLRDRYEQYF
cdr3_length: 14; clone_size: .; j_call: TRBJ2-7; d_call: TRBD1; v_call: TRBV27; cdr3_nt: TGTGCCAGCAGTTTAGGGACAGCCGGCTACGAGCAGTACTTC; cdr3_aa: CASSLGTAGYEQYF
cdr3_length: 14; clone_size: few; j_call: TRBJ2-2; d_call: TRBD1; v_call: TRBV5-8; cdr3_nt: TGTGCCAGCAGCTGGCAGGGGGCCCACGGGGAGCTGTTTTTT; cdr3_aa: CASSWQGAHGELFF
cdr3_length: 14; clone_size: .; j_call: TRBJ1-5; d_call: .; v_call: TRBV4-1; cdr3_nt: TGCGCCAGCAGCCGACTCCTTTTACATCAGCCCCAGCATTTT; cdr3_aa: CASSRLLLHQPQHF
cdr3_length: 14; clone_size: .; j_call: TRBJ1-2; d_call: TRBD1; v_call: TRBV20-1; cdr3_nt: TGCAGTGCCGGAAGGACAGGGTCTAAGTATGGCTACACCTTC; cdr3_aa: CSAGRTGSKYGYTF
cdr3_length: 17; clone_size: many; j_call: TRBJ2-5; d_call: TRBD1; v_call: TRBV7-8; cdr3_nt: TGTGCCAGCAGCTTAGCTCCAGACAGGGGTATGAGGGAGACCCAGTACTTC; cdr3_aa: CASSLAPDRGMRETQYF
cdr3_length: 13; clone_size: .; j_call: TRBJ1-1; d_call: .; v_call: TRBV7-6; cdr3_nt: TGTGCCAGCAGCTTCGAGCGGAGGACTGAAGCTTTCTTT; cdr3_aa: CASSFERRTEAFF
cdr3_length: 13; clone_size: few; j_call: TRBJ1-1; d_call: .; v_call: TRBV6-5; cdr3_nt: TGTGCCAGCAGTTACCTTTTGAACACTGAAGCTTTCTTT; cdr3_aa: CASSYLLNTEAFF
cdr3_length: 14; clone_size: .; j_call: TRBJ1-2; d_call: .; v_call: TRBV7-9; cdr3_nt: TGTGCCAGCAGCAACACGGGAGGGAACTATGGCTACACCTTC; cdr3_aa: CASSNTGGNYGYTF
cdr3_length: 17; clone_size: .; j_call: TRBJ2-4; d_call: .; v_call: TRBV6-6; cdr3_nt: TGTGCCAGCAGTGTTGGTGCAGACCCGCCAGCCAAAAACATTCAGTACTTC; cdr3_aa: CASSVGADPPAKNIQYF
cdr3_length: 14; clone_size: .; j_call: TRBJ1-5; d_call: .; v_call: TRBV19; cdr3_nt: TGTGCCAGTAGGCCTCCGGACAGCAATCAGCCCCAGCATTTT; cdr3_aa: CASRPPDSNQPQHF
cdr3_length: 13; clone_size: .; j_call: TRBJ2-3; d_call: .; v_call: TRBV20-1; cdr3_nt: TGCAGTGCAGTGACAGGTAGCACAGATACGCAGTATTTT; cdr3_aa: CSAVTGSTDTQYF
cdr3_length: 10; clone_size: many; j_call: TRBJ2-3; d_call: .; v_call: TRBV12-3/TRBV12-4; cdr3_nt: TGTGCCAGCGGGGGAGATACGCAGTATTTT; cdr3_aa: CASGGDTQYF
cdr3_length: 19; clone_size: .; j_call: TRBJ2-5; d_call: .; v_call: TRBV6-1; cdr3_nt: TGTGCCAGCAGTTATCCCGAGGTAGCCCGATCCCAATCTCAAGAGACCCAGTACTTC; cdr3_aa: CASSYPEVARSQSQETQYF
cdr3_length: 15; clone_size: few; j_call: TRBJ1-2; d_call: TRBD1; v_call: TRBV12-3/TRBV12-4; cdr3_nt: TGTGCCAGCAGCGAAACGACAGGGTTGGACTATGGCTACACCTTC; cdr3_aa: CASSETTGLDYGYTF
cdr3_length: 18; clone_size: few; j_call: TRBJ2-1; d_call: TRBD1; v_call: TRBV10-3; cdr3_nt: TGTGCCATCAGTGCCCCGACAGGGTATTTTAGCTCCTACAATGAGCAGTTCTTC; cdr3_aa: CAISAPTGYFSSYNEQFF
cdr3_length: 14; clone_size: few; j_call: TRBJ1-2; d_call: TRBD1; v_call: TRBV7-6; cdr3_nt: TGTGCCAGCAGCTTAAGTTCCCAGGGGGATGGCTACACCTTC; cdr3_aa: CASSLSSQGDGYTF
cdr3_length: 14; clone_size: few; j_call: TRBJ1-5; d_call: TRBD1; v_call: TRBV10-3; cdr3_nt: TGTGCCATCAGTTCGGGACAGGGCGCCTCGCCCCAGCATTTT; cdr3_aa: CAISSGQGASPQHF
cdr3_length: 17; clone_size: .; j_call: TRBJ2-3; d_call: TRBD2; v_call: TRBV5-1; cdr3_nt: TGCGCCAGCAACCTCTTTACTAGCGGGGGGTTCGCAGATACGCAGTATTTT; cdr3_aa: CASNLFTSGGFADTQYF
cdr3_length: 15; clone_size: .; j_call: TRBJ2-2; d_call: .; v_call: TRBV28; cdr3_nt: TGTGCCAGCAGTCAACGGACGGAGTCCACCGGGGAGCTGTTTTTT; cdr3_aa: CASSQRTESTGELFF
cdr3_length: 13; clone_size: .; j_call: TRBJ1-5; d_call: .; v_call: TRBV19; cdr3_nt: TGTGCCAATAGTGCAGGACCCTATCAGCCCCAGCATTTT; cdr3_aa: CANSAGPYQPQHF
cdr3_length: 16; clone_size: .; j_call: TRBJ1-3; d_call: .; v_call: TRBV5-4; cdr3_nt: TGTGCCAGCAGTCTGGGGTCGTTGAGCTCTGGAAACACCATATATTTT; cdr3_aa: CASSLGSLSSGNTIYF
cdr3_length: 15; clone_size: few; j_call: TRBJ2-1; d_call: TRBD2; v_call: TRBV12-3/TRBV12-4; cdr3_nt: TGTGCCAGCAGTCTATGGACTAGCGGGGGGCCAGAGCAGTTCTTC; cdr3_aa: CASSLWTSGGPEQFF
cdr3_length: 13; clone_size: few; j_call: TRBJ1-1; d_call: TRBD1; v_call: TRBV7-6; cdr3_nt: TGTGCCAGCAGCGGGGGACAGGGCACTGAAGCTTTCTTT; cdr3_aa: CASSGGQGTEAFF
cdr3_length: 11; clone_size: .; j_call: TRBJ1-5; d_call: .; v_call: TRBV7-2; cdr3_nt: TGTGCCAGCGGGGGGGGTCAGCCCCAGCATTTT; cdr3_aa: CASGGGQPQHF
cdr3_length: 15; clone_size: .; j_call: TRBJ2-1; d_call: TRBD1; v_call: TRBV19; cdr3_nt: TGTGCCAGTAGTGGGGACAGCGTCGTCTACAATGAGCAGTTCTTC; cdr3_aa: CASSGDSVVYNEQFF
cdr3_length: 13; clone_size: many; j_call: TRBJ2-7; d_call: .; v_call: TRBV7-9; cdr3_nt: TGTGCCAGCAGCTTGGACGGTTCCTACGAGCAGTACTTC; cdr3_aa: CASSLDGSYEQYF
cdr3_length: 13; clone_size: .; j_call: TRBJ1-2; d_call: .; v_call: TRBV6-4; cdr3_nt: TGTGCCAGCAGTGACTCGCAGGGGTATGGCTACACCTTC; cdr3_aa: CASSDSQGYGYTF
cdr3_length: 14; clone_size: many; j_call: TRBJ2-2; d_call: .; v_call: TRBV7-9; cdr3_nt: TGTGCCAGCAGCCACGCCGGGTACACCGGGGAGCTGTTTTTT; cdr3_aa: CASSHAGYTGELFF
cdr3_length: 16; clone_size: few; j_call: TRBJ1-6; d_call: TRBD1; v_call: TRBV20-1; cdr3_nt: TGCAGTGCTAGAGGGGAGGACAGGGGAAAGAATTCACCCCTCCACTTT; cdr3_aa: CSARGEDRGKNSPLHF
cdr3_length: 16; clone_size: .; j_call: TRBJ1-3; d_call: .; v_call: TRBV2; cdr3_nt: TGTGCCAGCGTTGGGGGGTACAGGGATGATGGAAACACCATATATTTT; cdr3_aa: CASVGGYRDDGNTIYF
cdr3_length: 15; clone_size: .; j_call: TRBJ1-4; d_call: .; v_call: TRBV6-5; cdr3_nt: TGTGCCAGCAGTTATTCGATCACACTTGGGGAAAAACTGTTTTTT; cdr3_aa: CASSYSITLGEKLFF
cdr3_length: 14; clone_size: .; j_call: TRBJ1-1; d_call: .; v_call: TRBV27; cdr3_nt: TGTGCCAGCAGTTTTAGGCAGGTGAACACTGAAGCTTTCTTT; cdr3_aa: CASSFRQVNTEAFF
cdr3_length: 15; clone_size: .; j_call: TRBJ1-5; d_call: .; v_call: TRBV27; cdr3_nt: TGTGCCAGCAGCCGGAGAGGTTCCAGCAATCAGCCCCAGCATTTT; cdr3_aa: CASSRRGSSNQPQHF
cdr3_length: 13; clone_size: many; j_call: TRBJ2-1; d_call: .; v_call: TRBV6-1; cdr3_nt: TGTGCCAGCAGTCCAACGAACTACAATGAGCAGTTCTTC; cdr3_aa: CASSPTNYNEQFF